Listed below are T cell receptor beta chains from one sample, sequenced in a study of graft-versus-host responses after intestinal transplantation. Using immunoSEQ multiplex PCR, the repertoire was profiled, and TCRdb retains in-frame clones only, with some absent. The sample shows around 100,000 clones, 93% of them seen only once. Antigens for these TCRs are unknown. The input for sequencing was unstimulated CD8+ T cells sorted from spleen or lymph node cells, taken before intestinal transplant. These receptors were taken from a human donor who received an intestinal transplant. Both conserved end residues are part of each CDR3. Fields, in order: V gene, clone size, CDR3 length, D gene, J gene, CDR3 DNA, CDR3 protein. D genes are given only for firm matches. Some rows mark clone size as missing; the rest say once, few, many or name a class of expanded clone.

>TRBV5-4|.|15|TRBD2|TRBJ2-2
TGTGCCAGCAGCCCTGGGACTACTAGGGCCGGGGAGCTGTTTTTT
CASSPGTTRAGELFF
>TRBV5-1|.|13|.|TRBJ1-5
TGCGCCAGCAGCTTGGATAGCAATCAGCCCCAGCATTTT
CASSLDSNQPQHF
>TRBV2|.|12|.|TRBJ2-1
TGTGCCAGCGAAGACAAATACAATGAGCAGTTCTTC
CASEDKYNEQFF
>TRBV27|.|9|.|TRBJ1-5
TGTGCCGCCGGACAGCCCCAGCATTTT
CAAGQPQHF
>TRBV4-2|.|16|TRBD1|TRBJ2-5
TGTGCCAGCAGCCATCCCGGGACAGGGGTCTCGGAGACCCAGTACTTC
CASSHPGTGVSETQYF
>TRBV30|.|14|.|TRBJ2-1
TGTGCCTGGACCGAAGGTAGGGGGGCCAACGAGCAGTTCTTC
CAWTEGRGANEQFF
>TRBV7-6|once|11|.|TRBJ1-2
TGTGCCAGCGGGCAGTATAATGGCTACACCTTC
CASGQYNGYTF
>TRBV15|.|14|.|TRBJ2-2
TGTGCCACCAGCAGACCCGACACCCCCGGGGAGCTGTTTTTT
CATSRPDTPGELFF
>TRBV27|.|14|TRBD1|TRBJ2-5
TGTGCCAGCAGCCCGGGACAGGGTTTCTGGACCCAGTACTTC
CASSPGQGFWTQYF
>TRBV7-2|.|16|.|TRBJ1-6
TGTGCCAGCAGCTCCGCTTGGACCGGCGTAAATTCACCCCTCCACTTT
CASSSAWTGVNSPLHF
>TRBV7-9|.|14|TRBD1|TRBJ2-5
TGTGCCAGCAGCCAATGGGACAGTAAAGAGACCCAGTACTTC
CASSQWDSKETQYF
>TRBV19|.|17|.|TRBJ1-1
TGTGCCAGTAGTATTGTCACCCAACCATTATTGAACACTGAAGCTTTCTTT
CASSIVTQPLLNTEAFF
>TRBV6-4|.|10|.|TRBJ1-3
TGTGCCAGCCCGAGAAACACCATATATTTT
CASPRNTIYF
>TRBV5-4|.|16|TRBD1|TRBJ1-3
TGTGCCAGCAGCGACGGACAGGTTATCTCTGGAAACACCATATATTTT
CASSDGQVISGNTIYF
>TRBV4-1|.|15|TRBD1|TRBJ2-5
TGCGCCAGCAGCCAAGGACAGGGGGGCCGGGAGACCCAGTACTTC
CASSQGQGGRETQYF
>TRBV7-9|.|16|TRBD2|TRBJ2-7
TGTGCCAGCAGCAGCCCCGGGACTAGCGGGAACTACGAGCAGTACTTC
CASSSPGTSGNYEQYF
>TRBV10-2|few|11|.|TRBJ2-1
TGCGCCAGCGGGGGGGCGGGGGAGCAGTTCTTC
CASGGAGEQFF
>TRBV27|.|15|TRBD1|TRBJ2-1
TGTGCCAGCAGTTTGGCGGCAGGGGGAAACAATGAGCAGTTCTTC
CASSLAAGGNNEQFF
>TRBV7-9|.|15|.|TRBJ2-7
TGTGCCAGCAGCTTTATTGAAAGCAGTATCTACGAGCAGTACTTC
CASSFIESSIYEQYF
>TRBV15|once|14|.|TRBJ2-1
TGTGCCACCAGCAGAGTTGGCCTTTACAATGAGCAGTTCTTC
CATSRVGLYNEQFF
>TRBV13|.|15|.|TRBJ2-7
TGTGCCAGCAGCTCCAGGACTAAGAGCTCCTACGAGCAGTACTTC
CASSSRTKSSYEQYF
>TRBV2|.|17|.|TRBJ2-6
TGTGCCAGCAGTGAAAGGGGCCCCAGCTCTGGGGCCAACGTCCTGACTTTC
CASSERGPSSGANVLTF
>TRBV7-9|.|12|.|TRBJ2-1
TGTGCCAGCAGCCCAGAGGGGGTGGAGCAGTTCTTC
CASSPEGVEQFF